This T cell receptor beta chain came from a study of human T cells and chemical hapten exposure. Noted time point: pre-sensitization, week 0. Indicated treatment: therapeutic diphenylcyclopropenone sensitization with weekly scalp DPC. TCRdb passed the RACE reads through MiXCR, listing each CDR3 protein once. The table records some 330,000 distinct CDR3 sequences, around 5% of them present only once. V lost 5 bases, J lost 4 bases, and 6 bases stayed unmatched. The CDR3 length is 15 residues. The germline V gene encodes CDR1 MNHEY and CDR2 SVGEGT. The sample here was whole blood, taken in connection with sensitization to the hapten diphenylcyclopropenone (DPC). V gene TRBV6-2 or TRBV6-3 combines with J gene TRBJ2-5; 11 bases fit TRBD2. This TCR came from a woman aged 18-29 years with alopecia areata. Some clones in this sample may be carry-over from other donors' samples. The CDR3 sequence: CASSLAGGYTETQYF. In DNA form, the CDR3 reads TGTGCCAGCAGTCTAGCGGGGGGTTATACAGAGACCCAGTACTTC.